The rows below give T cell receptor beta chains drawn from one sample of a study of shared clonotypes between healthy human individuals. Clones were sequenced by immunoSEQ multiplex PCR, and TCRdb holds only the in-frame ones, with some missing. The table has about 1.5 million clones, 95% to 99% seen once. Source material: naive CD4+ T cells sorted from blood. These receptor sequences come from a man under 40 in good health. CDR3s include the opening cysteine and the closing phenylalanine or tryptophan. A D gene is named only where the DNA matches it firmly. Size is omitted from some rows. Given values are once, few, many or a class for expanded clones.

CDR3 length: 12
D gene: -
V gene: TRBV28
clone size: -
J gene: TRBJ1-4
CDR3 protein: CASSVANEKLFF
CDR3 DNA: TGTGCCAGCTCCGTGGCTAATGAAAAACTGTTTTTT

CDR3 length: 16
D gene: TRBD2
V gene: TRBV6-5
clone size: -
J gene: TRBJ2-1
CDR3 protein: CASSFRLAGGGNEQFF
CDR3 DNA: TGTGCCAGCAGTTTCAGACTAGCGGGAGGAGGAAATGAGCAGTTCTTC

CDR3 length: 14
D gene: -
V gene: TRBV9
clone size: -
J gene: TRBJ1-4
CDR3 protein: CASSVAATNEKLFF
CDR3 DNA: TGTGCCAGCAGCGTAGCAGCAACTAATGAAAAACTGTTTTTT

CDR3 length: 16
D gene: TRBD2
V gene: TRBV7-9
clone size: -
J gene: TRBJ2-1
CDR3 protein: CASSLGTSGSYNEQFF
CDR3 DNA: TGTGCCAGCAGCTTAGGGACTAGCGGGTCTTACAATGAGCAGTTCTTC

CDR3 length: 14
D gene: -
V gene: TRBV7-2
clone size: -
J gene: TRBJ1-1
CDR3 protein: CASSLSLVNTEAFF
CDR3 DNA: TGTGCCAGCAGCTTGTCCCTAGTGAACACTGAAGCTTTCTTT

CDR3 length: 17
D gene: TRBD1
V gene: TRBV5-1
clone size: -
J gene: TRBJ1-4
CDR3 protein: CASSQGQQVGTNEKLFF
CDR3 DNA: TGCGCCAGCAGCCAGGGACAGCAAGTTGGGACTAATGAAAAACTGTTTTTT

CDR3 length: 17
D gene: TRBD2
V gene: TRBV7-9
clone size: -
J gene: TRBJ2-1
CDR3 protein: CASSLSRLAGVRNEQFF
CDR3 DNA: TGTGCCAGCAGCTTGTCCCGCCTAGCGGGAGTTAGAAATGAGCAGTTCTTC

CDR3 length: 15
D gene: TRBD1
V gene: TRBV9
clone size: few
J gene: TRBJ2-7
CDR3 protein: CASSVAWTGDYEQYF
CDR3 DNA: TGTGCCAGCAGCGTAGCTTGGACAGGGGACTACGAGCAGTACTTC

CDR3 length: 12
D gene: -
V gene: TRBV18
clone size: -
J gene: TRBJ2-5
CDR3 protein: CASSLRGETQYF
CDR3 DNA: TGTGCCAGCTCCCTTAGGGGAGAGACCCAGTACTTC

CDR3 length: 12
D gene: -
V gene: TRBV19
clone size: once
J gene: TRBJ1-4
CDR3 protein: CASNRGTEKLFF
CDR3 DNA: TGTGCCAGTAACCGCGGGACTGAAAAACTGTTTTTT

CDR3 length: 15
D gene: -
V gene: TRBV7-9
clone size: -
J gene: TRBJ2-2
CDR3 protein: CASSYRTHNTGELFF
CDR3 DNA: TGTGCCAGCAGCTATAGGACACATAACACCGGGGAGCTGTTTTTT

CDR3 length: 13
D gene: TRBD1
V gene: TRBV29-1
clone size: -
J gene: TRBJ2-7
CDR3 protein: CSVDSGGSYEQYF
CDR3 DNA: TGCAGCGTTGATTCAGGGGGTTCCTACGAGCAGTACTTC

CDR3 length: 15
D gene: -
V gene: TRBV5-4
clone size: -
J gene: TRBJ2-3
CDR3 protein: CASSFGGPSTDTQYF
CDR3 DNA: TGTGCCAGCAGCTTCGGTGGGCCTAGCACAGATACGCAGTATTTT

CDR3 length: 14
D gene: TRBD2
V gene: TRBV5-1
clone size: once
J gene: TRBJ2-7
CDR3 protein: CASTRTSGTYEQYF
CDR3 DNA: TGCGCCAGCACCAGGACTAGCGGTACCTACGAGCAGTACTTC

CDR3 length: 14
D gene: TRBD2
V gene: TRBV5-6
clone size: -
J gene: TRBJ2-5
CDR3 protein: CASSSPSGSETQYF
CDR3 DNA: TGTGCCAGCAGCTCGCCTAGCGGATCAGAGACCCAGTACTTC

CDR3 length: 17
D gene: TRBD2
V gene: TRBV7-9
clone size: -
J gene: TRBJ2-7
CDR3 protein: CASSLGGLAGGSYEQYF
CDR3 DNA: TGTGCCAGCAGCCTTGGGGGACTAGCGGGAGGATCCTACGAGCAGTACTTC

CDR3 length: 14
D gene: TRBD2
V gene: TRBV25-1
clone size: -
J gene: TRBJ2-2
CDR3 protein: CASSLAGVPGELFF
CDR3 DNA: TGTGCCAGCAGCCTAGCGGGAGTACCCGGGGAGCTGTTTTTT

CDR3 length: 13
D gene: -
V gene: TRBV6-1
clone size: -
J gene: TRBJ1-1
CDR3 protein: CASSEAFWTEAFF
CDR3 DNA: TGTGCCAGCAGTGAAGCGTTCTGGACTGAAGCTTTCTTT

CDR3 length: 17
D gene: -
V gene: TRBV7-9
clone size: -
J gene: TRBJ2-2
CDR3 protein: CASSLVPGDTNTGELFF
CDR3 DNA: TGTGCCAGCAGCTTAGTCCCGGGGGATACGAACACCGGGGAGCTGTTTTTT

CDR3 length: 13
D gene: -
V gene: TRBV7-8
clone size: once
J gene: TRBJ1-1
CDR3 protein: CASTRGGNTEAFF
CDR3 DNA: TGTGCCAGCACTCGAGGGGGGAACACTGAAGCTTTCTTT

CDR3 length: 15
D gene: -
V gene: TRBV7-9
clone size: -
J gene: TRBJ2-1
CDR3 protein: CASSLRELTYNEQFF
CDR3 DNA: TGTGCCAGCAGTCTCAGGGAACTCACCTACAATGAGCAGTTCTTC

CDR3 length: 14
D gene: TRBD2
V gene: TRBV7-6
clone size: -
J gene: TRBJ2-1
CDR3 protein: CASSPGTSSGEQFF
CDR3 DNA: TGTGCCAGCAGTCCCGGGACTAGCAGTGGTGAGCAGTTCTTC

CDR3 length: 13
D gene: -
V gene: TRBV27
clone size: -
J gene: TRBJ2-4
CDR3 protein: CASSSPRENIQYF
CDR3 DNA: TGTGCCAGCAGTTCCCCGCGGGAAAACATTCAGTACTTC

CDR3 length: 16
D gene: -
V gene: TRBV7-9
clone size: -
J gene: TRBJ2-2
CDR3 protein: CASSFPLLLNTGELFF
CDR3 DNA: TGTGCCAGCAGCTTCCCTCTTCTCCTTAACACCGGGGAGCTGTTTTTT

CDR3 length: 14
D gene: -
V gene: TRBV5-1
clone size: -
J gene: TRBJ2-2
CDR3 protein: CASRGGATTGELFF
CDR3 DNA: TGCGCCAGCAGAGGGGGGGCCACCACCGGGGAGCTGTTTTTT

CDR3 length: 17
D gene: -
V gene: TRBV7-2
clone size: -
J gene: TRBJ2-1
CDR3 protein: CASSLDLGRKGNNEQFF
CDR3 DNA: TGTGCCAGCAGCTTAGACCTTGGGCGCAAGGGGAACAATGAGCAGTTCTTC

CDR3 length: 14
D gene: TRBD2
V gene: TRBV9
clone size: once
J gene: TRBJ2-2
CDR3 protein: CASRTSSGTGELFF
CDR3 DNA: TGTGCCAGCAGAACCTCTAGCGGGACCGGGGAGCTGTTTTTT

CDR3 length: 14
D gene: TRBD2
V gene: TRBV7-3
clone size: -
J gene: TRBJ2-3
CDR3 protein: CASSKREGTDTQYF
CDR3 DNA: TGTGCCAGCAGTAAGCGGGAGGGCACAGATACGCAGTATTTT

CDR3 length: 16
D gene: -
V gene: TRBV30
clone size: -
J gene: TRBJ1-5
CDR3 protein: CAWEAGGPRQSQPQHF
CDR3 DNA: TGTGCCTGGGAGGCGGGAGGGCCTCGTCAGAGTCAGCCCCAGCATTTT

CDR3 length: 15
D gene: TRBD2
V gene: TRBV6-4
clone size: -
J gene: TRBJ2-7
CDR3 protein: CASSASAGGTYEQYF
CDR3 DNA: TGTGCCAGCAGCGCCAGCGCGGGGGGAACCTACGAGCAGTACTTC

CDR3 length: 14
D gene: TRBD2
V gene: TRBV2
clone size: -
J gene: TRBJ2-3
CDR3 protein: CASSEREGTDTQYF
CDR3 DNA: TGTGCCAGCAGTGAACGGGAGGGCACAGATACGCAGTATTTT

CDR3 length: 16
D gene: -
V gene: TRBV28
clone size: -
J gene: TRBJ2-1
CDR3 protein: CASSTPLADSYNEQFF
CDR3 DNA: TGTGCCAGCAGTACCCCCTTAGCGGATTCCTACAATGAGCAGTTCTTC

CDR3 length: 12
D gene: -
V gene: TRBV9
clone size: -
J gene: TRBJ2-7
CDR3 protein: CASGDAGHEQYF
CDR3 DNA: TGTGCCAGCGGAGACGCGGGGCACGAGCAGTACTTC

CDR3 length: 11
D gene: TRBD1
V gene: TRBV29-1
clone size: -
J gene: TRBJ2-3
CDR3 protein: CSGRGLVTQYF
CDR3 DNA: TGCAGCGGCAGGGGGTTGGTTACGCAGTATTTT

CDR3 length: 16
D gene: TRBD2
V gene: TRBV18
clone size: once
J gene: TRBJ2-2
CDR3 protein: CASSPGGRALAGELFF
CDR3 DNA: TGTGCCAGCTCACCAGGCGGGAGGGCCCTCGCCGGGGAGCTGTTTTTT

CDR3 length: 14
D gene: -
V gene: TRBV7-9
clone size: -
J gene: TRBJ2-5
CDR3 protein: CASSRGGGQETQYF
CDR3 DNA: TGTGCCAGCAGCCGGGGAGGCGGGCAAGAGACCCAGTACTTC

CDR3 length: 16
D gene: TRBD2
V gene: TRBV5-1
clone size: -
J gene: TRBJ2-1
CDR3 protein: CASSPGLVPIGNEQFF
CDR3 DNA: TGCGCCAGCAGCCCAGGACTAGTTCCAATTGGGAATGAGCAGTTCTTC

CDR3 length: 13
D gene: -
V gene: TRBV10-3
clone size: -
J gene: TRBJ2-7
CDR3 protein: CAIREGPSYEQYF
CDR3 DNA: TGTGCCATCAGAGAGGGGCCGTCCTACGAGCAGTACTTC

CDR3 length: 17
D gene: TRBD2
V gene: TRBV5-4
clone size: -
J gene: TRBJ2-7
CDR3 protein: CASSPGLAGGSSYEQYF
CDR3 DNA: TGTGCCAGCAGCCCTGGACTAGCGGGGGGAAGCTCCTACGAGCAGTACTTC

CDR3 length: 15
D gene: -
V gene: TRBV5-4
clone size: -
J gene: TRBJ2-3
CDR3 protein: CASSLLGTLSDTQYF
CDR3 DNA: TGTGCCAGCAGCTTGCTAGGTACTCTTTCAGATACGCAGTATTTT

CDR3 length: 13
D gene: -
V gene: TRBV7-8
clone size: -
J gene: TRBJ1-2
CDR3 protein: CASSWAGNYGYTF
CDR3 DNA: TGTGCCAGCAGCTGGGCAGGGAACTATGGCTACACCTTC

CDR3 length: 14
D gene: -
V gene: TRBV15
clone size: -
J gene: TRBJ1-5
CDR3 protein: CATSRDPPTAPMYF
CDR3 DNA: TGTGCCACCAGCAGAGATCCCCCGACAGCACCAATGTATTTT

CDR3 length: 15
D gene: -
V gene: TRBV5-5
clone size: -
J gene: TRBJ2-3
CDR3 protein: CASSLGGTSTDTQYF
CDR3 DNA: TGTGCCAGCAGCTTGGGGGGAACGAGCACAGATACGCAGTATTTT

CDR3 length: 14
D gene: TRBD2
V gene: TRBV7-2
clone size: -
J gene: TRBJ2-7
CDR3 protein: CASITSGIYYEQYF
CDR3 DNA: TGTGCCAGCATCACTAGCGGGATATACTACGAGCAGTACTTC

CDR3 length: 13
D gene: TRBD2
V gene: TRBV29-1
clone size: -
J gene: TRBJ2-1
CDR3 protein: CSYSGRAGNEQFF
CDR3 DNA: TGCAGCTATAGCGGGAGGGCCGGGAATGAGCAGTTCTTC

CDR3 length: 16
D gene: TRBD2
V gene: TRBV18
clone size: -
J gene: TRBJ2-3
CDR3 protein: CASSPPGRAGSDTQYF
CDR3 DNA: TGTGCCAGCTCACCACCGGGGAGGGCAGGTAGTGATACGCAGTATTTT

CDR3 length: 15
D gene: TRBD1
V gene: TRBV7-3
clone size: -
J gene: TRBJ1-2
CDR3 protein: CASSPAGTGDYGYTF
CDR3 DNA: TGTGCCAGCAGCCCGGCCGGGACAGGGGATTATGGCTACACCTTC

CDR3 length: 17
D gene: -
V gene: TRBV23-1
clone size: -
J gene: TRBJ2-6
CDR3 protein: CASSQSYGSSGANVLTF
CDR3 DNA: TGCGCCAGCAGTCAATCTTACGGGAGCTCTGGGGCCAACGTCCTGACTTTC

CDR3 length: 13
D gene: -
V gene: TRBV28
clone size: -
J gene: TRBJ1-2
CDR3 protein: CASSLLTDYGYTF
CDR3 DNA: TGTGCCAGCAGTTTGCTAACTGACTATGGCTACACCTTC

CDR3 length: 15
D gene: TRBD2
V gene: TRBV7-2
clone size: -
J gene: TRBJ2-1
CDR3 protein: CASSSTGTTNHEQFF
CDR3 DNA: TGTGCCAGCAGCTCCACCGGGACTACCAACCATGAGCAGTTCTTC

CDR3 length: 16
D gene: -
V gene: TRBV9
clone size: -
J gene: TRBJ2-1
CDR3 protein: CASSVGLPSSYNEQFF
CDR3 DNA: TGTGCCAGCAGCGTAGGGCTCCCGAGCTCCTACAATGAGCAGTTCTTC

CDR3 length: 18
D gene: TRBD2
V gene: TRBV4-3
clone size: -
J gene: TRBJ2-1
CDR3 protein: CASSQDVQREVSYNEQFF
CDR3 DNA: TGCGCCAGCAGCCAAGACGTCCAGCGGGAGGTCTCCTACAATGAGCAGTTCTTC

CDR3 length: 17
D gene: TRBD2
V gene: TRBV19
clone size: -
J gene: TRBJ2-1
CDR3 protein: CASSIASPGLAGGEQFF
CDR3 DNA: TGTGCCAGTAGTATAGCCTCCCCGGGACTAGCGGGAGGAGAGCAGTTCTTC

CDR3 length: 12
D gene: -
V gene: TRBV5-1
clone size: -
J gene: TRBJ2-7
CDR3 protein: CASSLEGGEQYF
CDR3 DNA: TGCGCCAGCAGCTTGGAAGGGGGCGAGCAGTACTTC

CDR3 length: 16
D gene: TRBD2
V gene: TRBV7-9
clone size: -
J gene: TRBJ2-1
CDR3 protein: CASSRNSGSGVNEQFF
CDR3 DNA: TGTGCCAGCAGCCGTAATAGCGGGAGTGGGGTCAATGAGCAGTTCTTC

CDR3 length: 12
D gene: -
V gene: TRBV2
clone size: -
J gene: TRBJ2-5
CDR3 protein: CASSSQGASEYF
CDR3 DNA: TGTGCCAGCAGTTCACAAGGGGCTAGCGAGTACTTC

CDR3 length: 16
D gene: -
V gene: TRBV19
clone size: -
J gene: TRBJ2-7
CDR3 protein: CASSMGSQWLSYEQYF
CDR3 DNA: TGTGCCAGTAGTATGGGCAGCCAGTGGCTTTCTTACGAGCAGTACTTC

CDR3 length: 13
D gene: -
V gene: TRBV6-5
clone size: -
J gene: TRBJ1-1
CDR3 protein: CASTFAGNTEAFF
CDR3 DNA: TGTGCCAGCACTTTCGCTGGGAACACTGAAGCTTTCTTT

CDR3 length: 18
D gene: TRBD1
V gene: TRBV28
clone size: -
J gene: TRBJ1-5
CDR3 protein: CASRYTGGTVLGAQPQHF
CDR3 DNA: TGTGCCAGCAGGTATACAGGGGGCACCGTACTTGGTGCGCAGCCCCAGCATTTT